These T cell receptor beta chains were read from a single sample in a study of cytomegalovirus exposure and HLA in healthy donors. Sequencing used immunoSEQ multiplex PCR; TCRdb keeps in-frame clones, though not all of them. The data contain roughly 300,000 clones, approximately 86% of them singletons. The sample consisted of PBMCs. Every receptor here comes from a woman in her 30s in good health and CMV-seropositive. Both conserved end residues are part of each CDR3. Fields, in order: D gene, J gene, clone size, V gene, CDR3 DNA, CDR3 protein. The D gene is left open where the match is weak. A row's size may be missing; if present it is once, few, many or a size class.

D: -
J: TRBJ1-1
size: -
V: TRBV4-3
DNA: TGCGCCAGCAGCCAAGGTTTTCACACTGAAGCTTTCTTT
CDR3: CASSQGFHTEAFF

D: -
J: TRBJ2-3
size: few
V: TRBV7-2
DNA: TGTGCCAGCAGCTTAGCGGGGAGTCCTAGCACAGATACGCAGTATTTT
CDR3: CASSLAGSPSTDTQYF

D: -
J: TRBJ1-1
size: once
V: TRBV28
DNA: TGTGCCAGCAGTTTGAGTAGGGCGAACACTGAAGCTTTCTTT
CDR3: CASSLSRANTEAFF

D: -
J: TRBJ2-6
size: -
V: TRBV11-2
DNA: TGTGCCAGCAGCTTCGGGAGCTCTGGGGCCAACGTCCTGACTTTC
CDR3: CASSFGSSGANVLTF

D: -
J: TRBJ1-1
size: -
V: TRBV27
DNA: TGTGCCAGCAGTTTCCGAGGGCGTGACACTGAAGCTTTCTTT
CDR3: CASSFRGRDTEAFF

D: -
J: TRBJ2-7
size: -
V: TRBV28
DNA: TGTGCCAGCAGTTCCCTCGGGGATGAGCAGTACTTC
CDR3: CASSSLGDEQYF

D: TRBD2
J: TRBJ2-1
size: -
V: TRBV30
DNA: TGTGCCTGGAGTGTGGGGACTAGCGGGACCATTGGTGAGCAGTTCTTC
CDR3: CAWSVGTSGTIGEQFF

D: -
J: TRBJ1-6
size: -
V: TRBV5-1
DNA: TGCGCCAGCAGCTTCGACAGGAGTAATTCACCCCTCCACTTT
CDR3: CASSFDRSNSPLHF

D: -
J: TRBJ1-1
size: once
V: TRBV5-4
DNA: TGTGCCAGCAGCTTGGGGACTTACTCGAACACTGAAGCTTTCTTT
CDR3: CASSLGTYSNTEAFF

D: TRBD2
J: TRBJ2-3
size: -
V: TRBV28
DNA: TGTGCCAGCAGACCCGCCACTCGACTTGGACTAGCGGGAGTTTTCGATACGCAGTATTTT
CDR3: CASRPATRLGLAGVFDTQYF

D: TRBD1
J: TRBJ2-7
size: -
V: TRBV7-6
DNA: TGTGCCAGCAGCTTAGGCCCACCAGCAGGGGGCGCGGACTACGAGCAGTACTTC
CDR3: CASSLGPPAGGADYEQYF

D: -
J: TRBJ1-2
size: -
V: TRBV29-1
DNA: TGCAGCGTTGATTGGGCAGGAGACTATGGCTACACCTTC
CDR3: CSVDWAGDYGYTF

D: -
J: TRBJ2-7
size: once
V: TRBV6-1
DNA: TGTGCCAGCAGTGAAGGCCGGTCCGCTTTGTACGAGCAGTACTTC
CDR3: CASSEGRSALYEQYF

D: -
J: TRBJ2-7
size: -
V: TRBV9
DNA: TGTGCCAGCAGCTCCAGCGGAGTAGCCTACGAGCAGTACTTC
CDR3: CASSSSGVAYEQYF

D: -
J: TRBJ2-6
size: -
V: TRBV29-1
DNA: TGCAGCGTTGAAGTGGGCAGCCGCTCTGGGGCCAACGTCCTGACTTTC
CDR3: CSVEVGSRSGANVLTF

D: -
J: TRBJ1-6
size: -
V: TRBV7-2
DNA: TGTGCCAGCAGCCGTGGGAGGCAGGAGAATAATTCACCCCTCCACTTT
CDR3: CASSRGRQENNSPLHF

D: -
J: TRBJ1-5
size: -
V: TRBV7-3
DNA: TGTGCCAGCAGCTTATCAGGGGTAGGTCAGCCCCAGCATTTT
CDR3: CASSLSGVGQPQHF

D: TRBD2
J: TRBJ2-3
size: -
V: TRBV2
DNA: TGTGCCAGCAGGTGGACTAGCGGGAGTGCGGATACGCAGTATTTT
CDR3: CASRWTSGSADTQYF